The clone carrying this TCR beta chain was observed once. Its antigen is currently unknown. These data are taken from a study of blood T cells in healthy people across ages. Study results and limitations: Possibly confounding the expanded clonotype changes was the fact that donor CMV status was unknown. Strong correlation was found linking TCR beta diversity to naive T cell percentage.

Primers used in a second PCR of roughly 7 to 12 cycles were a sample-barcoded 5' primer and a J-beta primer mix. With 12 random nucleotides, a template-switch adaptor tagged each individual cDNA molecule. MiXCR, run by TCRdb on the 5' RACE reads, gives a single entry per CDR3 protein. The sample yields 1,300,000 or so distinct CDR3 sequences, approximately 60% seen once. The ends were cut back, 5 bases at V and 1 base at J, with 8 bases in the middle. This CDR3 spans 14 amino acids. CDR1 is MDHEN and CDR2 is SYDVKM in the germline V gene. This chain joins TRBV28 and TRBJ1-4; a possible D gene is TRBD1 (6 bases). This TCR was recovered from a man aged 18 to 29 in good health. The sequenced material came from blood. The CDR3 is CASSEGQTNEKLFF. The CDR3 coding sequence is TGTGCCAGCAGTGAGGGACAAACTAATGAAAAACTGTTTTTT. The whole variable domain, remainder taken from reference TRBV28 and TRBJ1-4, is DVKVTQSSRYLVKRTGEKVFLECVQDMDHENMFWYRQDPGLGLRLIYFSYDVKMKEKGDIPEGYSVSREKKERFSLILESASTNQTSMYLCASSEGQTNEKLFFGSGTQLSVL.